The 14 T cell receptor beta chains presented below share a single source sample, sequenced in a study of T cells in localized non-small cell lung cancer. Produced via immunoSEQ multiplex PCR; TCRdb's table is partial and in-frame only. Counted here are roughly 24,000 clones, around 90% occurring once; the ten biggest clones make up 4% to 4.5%. The sequences come from peripheral blood, collected before any cancer treatment. All receptors come from a female donor at least 60 years old with stage II squamous cell lung carcinoma.

This clone was observed once. The chain joins TRBV2 to TRBJ2-2; D gene unclear. Germline CDR1 is SNHLY and CDR2 is FYNNEI. The germline V and J ends were trimmed by 3 bases and 5 bases, with 4 bases remaining between them. The CDR3 contains 12 residues. The CDR3 sequence: CASSETTGELFF. The CDR3 DNA reads TGTGCCAGCAGTGAGACGACCGGGGAGCTGTTTTTT.

The chain couples TRBV5-1 to TRBJ1-6, with D tentatively TRBD1 (6 bases). V lost 6 bases and J 7 bases, leaving 17 bases between the germline ends. The CDR3 runs to 15 residues. Germline V gives CDR1 SGHRS, CDR2 YFSETQ. The CDR3 region is CASTESGALNSPLHF. DNA of the CDR3: TGCGCCAGCACCGAATCAGGGGCCTTGAATTCACCCCTCCACTTT.

The V and J genes are TRBV5-1 and TRBJ2-5, with unresolved D. V shed 4 bases and J shed 2 bases, with 6 bases lying between them. The CDR3 covers 12 residues. CDR1 SGHRS and CDR2 YFSETQ come from the germline V gene. The chain's CDR3 is CASSVQQETQYF. The CDR3 DNA reads TGCGCCAGCAGCGTACAGCAAGAGACCCAGTACTTC.

This rearrangement joins TRBV9 to TRBJ2-2; no definite D call. Per the germline V gene, CDR1 is SGDLS and CDR2 is YYNGEE. The CDR3 spans 14 residues. V was trimmed by 0 bases and J by 5 bases, leaving 8 bases between them. The CDR3 region is CASSVVASTGELFF. The CDR3 coding sequence is TGTGCCAGCAGCGTAGTTGCGAGTACCGGGGAGCTGTTTTTT.

V is TRBV19 and J is TRBJ1-5; possible D gene TRBD1, 5 bases. This CDR3 is built from 17 residues. Germline CDR1 LNHDA, CDR2 SQIVND (reference sequence). With 5 bases removed from V and 0 bases from J, the gap between germline ends came to 17 bases. CDR3 residues: CASSARTGGNSNQPQHF. The CDR3 region has the DNA TGTGCCAGTAGTGCCCGTACGGGGGGGAATAGCAATCAGCCCCAGCATTTT.

The chain joins TRBV29-1 to TRBJ2-5; 7 bases line up with TRBD2. Germline trimming cut 6 bases from V and 2 bases from J; bases unmatched to any gene: 0. The CDR3 runs 11 residues. Germline values: CDR1 SQVTM, CDR2 ANQGSEA. The CDR3 sequence is CSVGGQETQYF. Here the CDR3 DNA reads TGCAGCGTGGGGGGGCAAGAGACCCAGTACTTC. The full variable domain, completed using reference TRBV29-1 and TRBJ2-5, is SAVISQKPSRDICQRGTSLTIQCQVDSQVTMMFWYRQQPGQSLTLIATANQGSEATYESGFVIDKFPISRPNLTFSTLTVSNMSPEDSSIYLCSVGGQETQYFGPGTRLLVL.

The chain carries TRBV10-3 and TRBJ1-2, with 7 bases lining up with TRBD1. The V gene end was trimmed by 6 bases and the J gene end by 1 base; junction bases not matched to a gene: 2. Germline lookup yields CDR1 ENHRY and CDR2 SYGVKD. This CDR3 is built from 13 residues. CDR3 coding DNA: TGTGCCATCAGCGGACAGGTTAACTATGGCTACACCTTC. Translation: CAISGQVNYGYTF.

The gene calls are TRBV9 and TRBJ2-2; no clear D. CDR3 length: 15 amino acids. The V gene's germline CDR1 is SGDLS and CDR2 YYNGEE. Trimming pared 1 base from V and 0 bases from J, leaving 7 bases between. CDR3 region: CASSVQLANTGELFF. For the CDR3, the DNA is TGTGCCAGCAGCGTACAGCTAGCGAACACCGGGGAGCTGTTTTTT. The whole variable domain, remainder taken from reference TRBV9 and TRBJ2-2, is DSGVTQTPKHLITATGQRVTLRCSPRSGDLSVYWYQQSLDQGLQFLIQYYNGEERAKGNILERFSAQQFPDLHSELNLSSLELGDSALYFCASSVQLANTGELFFGEGSRLTVL.

The chain uses TRBV7-9 and TRBJ2-7, with a weak D call TRBD2 (5 bases). Trimming took 0 bases from V and 7 from J, leaving 13 bases between them. CDR3 size: 14 residues. Germline V lookup: CDR1 SEHNR, CDR2 FQNEAQ (reference sequence). The CDR3 reads CASSLAGTPGEQYF. The CDR3 bases are TGTGCCAGCAGCTTAGCGGGCACGCCGGGGGAGCAGTACTTC. Combining the CDR3 with reference TRBV7-9 and TRBJ2-7 gives the whole variable domain DTGVSQNPRHKITKRGQNVTFRCDPISEHNRLYWYRQTLGQGPEFLTYFQNEAQLEKSRLLSDRFSAERPKGSFSTLEIQRTEQGDSAMYLCASSLAGTPGEQYFGPGTRLTVT.

The chain recombines TRBV2 with TRBJ2-7; possible D gene TRBD1, 6 bases. Trimming shortened V by 7 bases and J by 0 bases, and 10 bases separated the two germline ends. The CDR3 has 13 residues. In germline, CDR1 is SNHLY, CDR2 FYNNEI. The CDR3: CASKGVISYEQYF. The CDR3 nucleotides are TGTGCCAGCAAGGGGGTGATCTCCTACGAGCAGTACTTC.

The V and J genes are TRBV18 and TRBJ2-7, with 13 bases aligning to TRBD2. The CDR3 spans 17 residues. V was clipped by 5 bases and J by 1 base; unmatched bases: 8. Germline values: CDR1 KGHSH, CDR2 LQKENI. DNA for the CDR3: TGTGCCAGCTCATCCGGGACTAGCGGGACCCCATCCTACGAGCAGTACTTC. Protein: CASSSGTSGTPSYEQYF.

The chain uses TRBV19 and TRBJ2-7; unclear D gene. CDR3 size: 14 residues. The germline gives CDR1 LNHDA, CDR2 SQIVND (reference sequence). V lost 5 bases and J lost 0, with 11 bases in between. CDR3 sequence: CASSAPQSSYEQYF. The CDR3 DNA reads as TGTGCCAGTAGTGCCCCACAGAGCTCCTACGAGCAGTACTTC.

The chain carries TRBV28 and TRBJ2-3, with D hard to call. The CDR3 runs to 13 residues. With 5 bases removed from V and 2 bases from J, the gap between germline ends came to 8 bases. Germline-derived CDR1 and CDR2 are MDHEN and SYDVKM. CDR3 amino acids: CASSPPNTDTQYF. The DNA for the CDR3 is TGTGCCAGCAGTCCCCCAAACACAGATACGCAGTATTTT.

This rearrangement joins TRBV11-3 to TRBJ2-2; D remains ambiguous. CDR1 is SGHNT and CDR2 is YENEEA in the germline V gene. The CDR3 extends over 13 amino acids. V shed 3 bases and J shed 2 bases, with 4 bases lying between them. The CDR3 reads CASSLINTGELFF. CDR3 in DNA: TGTGCCAGCAGCTTGATTAACACCGGGGAGCTGTTTTTT. Using reference TRBV11-3 and TRBJ2-2 for the parts outside the CDR3, the full variable domain is EAGVVQSPRYKIIEKKQPVAFWCNPISGHNTLYWYLQNLGQGPELLIRYENEEAVDDSQLPKDRFSAERLKGVDSTLKIQPAELGDSAVYLCASSLINTGELFFGEGSRLTVL.